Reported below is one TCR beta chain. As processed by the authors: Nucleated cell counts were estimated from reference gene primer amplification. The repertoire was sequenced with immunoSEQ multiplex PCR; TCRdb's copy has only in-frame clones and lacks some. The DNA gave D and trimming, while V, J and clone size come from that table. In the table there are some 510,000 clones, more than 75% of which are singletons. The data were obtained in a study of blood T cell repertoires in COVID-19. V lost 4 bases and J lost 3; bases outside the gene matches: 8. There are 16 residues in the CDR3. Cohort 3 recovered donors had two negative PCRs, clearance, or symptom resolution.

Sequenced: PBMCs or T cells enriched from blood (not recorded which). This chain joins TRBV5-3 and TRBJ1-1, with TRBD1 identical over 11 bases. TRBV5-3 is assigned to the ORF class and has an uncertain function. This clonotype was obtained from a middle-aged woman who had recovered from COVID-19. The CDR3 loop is CARSRTGGKRYTEAFF. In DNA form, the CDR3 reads TGTGCCAGAAGCCGGACAGGGGGCAAAAGGTACACTGAAGCTTTCTTT.